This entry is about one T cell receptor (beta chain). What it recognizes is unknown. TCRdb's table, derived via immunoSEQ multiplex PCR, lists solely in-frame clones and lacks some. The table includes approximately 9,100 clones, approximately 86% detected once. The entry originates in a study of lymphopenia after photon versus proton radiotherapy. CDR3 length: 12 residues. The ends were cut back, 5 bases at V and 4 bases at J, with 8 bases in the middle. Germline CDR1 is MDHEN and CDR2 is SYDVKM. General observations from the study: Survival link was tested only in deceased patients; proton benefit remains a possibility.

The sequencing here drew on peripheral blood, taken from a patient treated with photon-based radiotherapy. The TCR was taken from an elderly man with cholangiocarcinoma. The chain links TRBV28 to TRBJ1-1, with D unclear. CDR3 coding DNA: TGTGCCAGCAGTCTGAGTCCCACTGAAGCTTTCTTT. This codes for CASSLSPTEAFF.